A single T cell receptor (beta chain) is shown here with its context. Its target is unknown. This specimen belongs to a study of cytomegalovirus exposure and HLA in healthy donors. Whole-study findings and limits: An apparent linkage of common viral pathogens to several of the most significant clusters emerged in a later analysis. Reports indicate that TCR beta sequences accurately predicted the HLA-A and HLA-B alleles of most subjects. In a later analysis, a genetic analysis reported fewer productive-TCR N-insertions in an Asian-associated ancestry cluster than the cohort average. A few CMV-associated chains were confirmed in vitro to be specific for CMV antigens.

Amplification used 60 Vbeta primers and 13 Jbeta primers. The data were produced by immunoSEQ multiplex PCR, yet TCRdb's version contains in-frame clones alone and is incomplete. The sample shows roughly 200,000 clones, about 83% of them seen only once. The CDR3 is 15 residues long. Losses at the gene ends were 5 bases for V and 1 base for J; bases not matched to a gene: 6. Germline CDR1 is SGHDN and CDR2 is FVKESK. The chain has TRBV14 and TRBJ2-5, with 8 bases aligning to TRBD2. The specimen was PBMCs. The sequence derives from a man aged 35 to 55 in good health and CMV-seropositive. The CDR3 bases are TGTGCCAGCAGCTATAATAGCGGGATCCAAGAGACCCAGTACTTC. This translates into CASSYNSGIQETQYF.